The present T cell receptor beta chain was sequenced within a study of T cell responses to AZD1222 COVID-19 vaccine. Only in-frame clones appear in the TCRdb table, and some are missing; sequencing was by immunoSEQ multiplex PCR. The sample comprises 150,000 to 200,000 clones, over 80% of which are singletons, and about 2.5% rests with the top ten. V trimming: 2 bases; J trimming: 6 bases; junction bases outside the gene matches: 5. This CDR3 has 14 amino acids. Germline CDR1 SGHTA, CDR2 FQGNSA. V is TRBV7-2 and J is TRBJ2-7; TRBD1 matches 9 bases. Here the sequenced sample was peripheral blood, taken on day 0 of MenACWY control vaccination. This TCR derives from an adult in good health. CDR3 coding DNA: TGTGCCAGCAGCTTAAGTGGGACAGGGTCCGAGCAGTACTTC. This encodes CASSLSGTGSEQYF.